The clone carrying this T cell receptor beta chain appeared a single time. This sample was taken from a study of blood T cell repertoires in COVID-19. In the study overall: Collection of acute and convalescent COVID-19 samples took place in the United States, Italy and Spain.

The length of the CDR3 is 14 residues. Germline V gene data show CDR1 as SGHKS and CDR2 as YYEKEE (reference sequence). V was pared by 0 bases and J by 4 bases, with 7 bases between. Assay used: immunoSEQ multiplex PCR; TCRdb lists only in-frame clones, some missing. The data hold about 210,000 clones, with more than 75% observed a single time. Sample: PBMCs or T cells enriched from blood (not recorded which). V gene TRBV5-5 combines with J gene TRBJ1-4; D remains unclear. This TCR came from a man younger than 45 with acute COVID-19. As DNA, the CDR3 is TGTGCCAGCAGCTTGGACAGCAGTAATGAAAAACTGTTTTTT. It translates to CASSLDSSNEKLFF.